The rows below give T cell receptor beta chains drawn from one sample of a study of T cells in Graves' hyperthyroidism and ophthalmopathy. One entry per CDR3 protein results from TCRdb running MiXCR on the multiplex PCR reads. Altogether under 750,000 distinct CDR3 sequences are present, under 20% being singletons, with the ten largest covering 16%. Material: blood. The receptors were sampled from a woman aged 50 to 60 with Graves' hyperthyroidism that later progressed to Graves' ophthalmopathy. The CDR3 runs from the conserved cysteine through the conserved F or W. D genes are given only for firm matches. Some rows have no size entry. The others give once, few or many, or a class for an expanded clone.

D gene,J gene,V gene,clone size,CDR3 protein,CDR3 DNA
-,TRBJ2-1,TRBV6-2/TRBV6-3,-,CASSYSSGKVYNEQFF,TGTGCCAGCAGTTACTCGTCAGGGAAAGTCTACAATGAGCAGTTCTTC
-,TRBJ2-1,TRBV2,many,CASSEWRNEQFF,TGTGCCAGCAGTGAATGGCGCAATGAGCAGTTCTTC
-,TRBJ1-1,TRBV11-2,many,CASSFALTEAFF,TGTGCCAGCAGCTTTGCATTGACTGAAGCTTTCTTT
TRBD1,TRBJ2-5,TRBV11-2,many,CASSWERDRAETQYF,TGTGCCAGCAGCTGGGAGAGGGACAGGGCAGAGACCCAGTACTTC
-,TRBJ2-5,TRBV19,-,CASSTSRETQYF,TGTGCCAGTAGTACCTCCCGGGAGACCCAGTACTTC
-,TRBJ1-2,TRBV20-1,many,CSATGSYGYTF,TGCAGTGCCACAGGAAGCTATGGCTACACCTTC
-,TRBJ2-2,TRBV7-3,-,CASSPSPMRRLVNTGELFF,TGTGCCAGCAGCCCGTCCCCGATGAGGAGACTCGTTAACACCGGGGAGCTGTTTTTT
-,TRBJ1-6,TRBV11-2,many,CASSPPRRDSPLHF,TGTGCCAGCAGCCCACCAAGGCGGGATTCACCCCTCCACTTT
-,TRBJ2-1,TRBV11-2,many,CASSLGDPGNEQFF,TGTGCCAGCAGCCTGGGGGACCCCGGCAATGAGCAGTTCTTC
TRBD2,TRBJ2-5,TRBV20-1,-,CSARFLAGGPNQETQYF,TGCAGTGCCCGGTTTCTAGCGGGGGGGCCTAACCAAGAGACCCAGTACTTC
-,TRBJ2-3,TRBV2,once,CASSFGLASTDTQYF,TGTGCCAGCAGTTTCGGGCTAGCTAGCACAGATACGCAGTATTTT
-,TRBJ2-2,TRBV11-2,-,CASSLTGSSGELFF,TGTGCCAGCAGCCTAACAGGGTCGAGCGGGGAGCTGTTTTTT
TRBD1,TRBJ2-2,TRBV11-2,many,CASSLPETGDGGELFF,TGTGCCAGCAGCTTACCTGAGACAGGGGATGGCGGGGAGCTGTTTTTT
-,TRBJ1-5,TRBV12-3/TRBV12-4,-,CASSLYGQPQHF,TGTGCCAGCAGTTTATATGGACAGCCCCAGCATTTT
-,TRBJ1-5,TRBV5-1,few,CASSPGVIGNQPQHF,TGCGCCAGCAGCCCAGGGGTAATCGGCAATCAGCCCCAGCATTTT
-,TRBJ2-5,TRBV28,-,CASSLGQEGTQYF,TGTGCCAGCAGTTTAGGGCAGGAAGGCACCCAGTACTTC
-,TRBJ1-1,TRBV7-3,few,CASSSAGVDTEAFF,TGTGCCAGCAGTTCCGCGGGGGTGGACACTGAAGCTTTCTTT
-,TRBJ1-3,TRBV18,many,CASSPQGRNTIYF,TGTGCCAGCTCACCACAGGGTCGAAACACCATATATTTT
TRBD1,TRBJ1-6,TRBV6-5,-,CASSYSRQGAGSPLHF,TGTGCCAGCAGTTACTCGAGGCAGGGGGCGGGTTCACCCCTCCACTTT
TRBD2,TRBJ2-4,TRBV2,many,CASRTTSGVAKNIQYF,TGTGCCAGCAGAACCACTAGCGGGGTAGCCAAAAACATTCAGTACTTC
TRBD2,TRBJ2-1,TRBV20-1,few,CSAKASGDFSYNEQFF,TGCAGTGCTAAGGCTAGCGGGGACTTTTCCTACAATGAGCAGTTCTTC
-,TRBJ2-1,TRBV5-1,many,CASSGAGNEQFF,TGCGCCAGCTCGGGGGCGGGCAATGAGCAGTTCTTC
-,TRBJ2-1,TRBV20-1,few,CSAIGLTLYNEQFF,TGCAGTGCTATTGGACTTACGCTCTACAATGAGCAGTTCTTC
-,TRBJ1-5,TRBV6-2/TRBV6-3,few,CASSSWTTNYSNQPQHF,TGTGCCAGCAGTTCCTGGACAACTAATTATAGCAATCAGCCCCAGCATTTT
TRBD2,TRBJ2-3,TRBV11-2,-,CASTQAGGYTDTQYF,TGTGCCAGCACCCAAGCGGGGGGCTACACAGATACGCAGTATTTT
TRBD1,TRBJ1-5,TRBV2,many,CASRHQGGNQPQHF,TGTGCCAGCAGACACCAGGGGGGCAATCAGCCCCAGCATTTT
TRBD1,TRBJ1-1,TRBV19,few,CASSIARQGDTEAFF,TGTGCCAGTAGTATAGCCCGACAGGGGGACACTGAAGCTTTCTTT
TRBD1,TRBJ2-3,TRBV7-6,few,CASSLAGQGLHTDTQYF,TGTGCCAGCAGCTTAGCAGGACAGGGATTACACACAGATACGCAGTATTTT
-,TRBJ2-1,TRBV13,few,CASTLAEGLTYNEQFF,TGTGCCAGCACTTTAGCGGAAGGGTTAACCTACAATGAGCAGTTCTTC
-,TRBJ2-2,TRBV27,few,CASSLFPRGDTGELFF,TGTGCCAGCAGCTTATTCCCTAGGGGCGACACCGGGGAGCTGTTTTTT
-,TRBJ2-1,TRBV6-2/TRBV6-3,-,CASSYRDPPTYNEQFF,TGTGCCAGCAGTTATCGGGACCCACCCACTTACAATGAGCAGTTCTTC
-,TRBJ2-1,TRBV11-3,many,CASSLTWGEQFF,TGTGCCAGCAGCTTAACCTGGGGTGAGCAGTTCTTC
TRBD1,TRBJ2-1,TRBV7-9,many,CASSLTGETYNEQFF,TGTGCCAGCAGCTTGACAGGGGAAACCTACAATGAGCAGTTCTTC
TRBD2,TRBJ2-1,TRBV2,many,CASSEEGGGLGNEQFF,TGTGCCAGCAGTGAAGAGGGCGGGGGGTTAGGCAATGAGCAGTTCTTC
TRBD1,TRBJ2-4,TRBV6-2/TRBV6-3,few,CASSYLRDRLNIQYF,TGTGCCAGCAGTTACCTCCGGGACAGGTTAAACATTCAGTACTTC
-,TRBJ1-2,TRBV20-1,-,CSASLNGGFEYGYTF,TGCAGTGCTAGTCTTAACGGGGGATTTGAATATGGCTACACCTTC
-,TRBJ1-6,TRBV2,many,CASSHFRPYSYNSPLHF,TGTGCCAGCAGTCACTTTAGGCCATACTCCTATAATTCACCCCTCCACTTT
-,TRBJ1-3,TRBV4-1,few,CASSQDQSSGNTIYF,TGCGCCAGCAGCCAAGATCAGAGCTCTGGAAACACCATATATTTT
-,TRBJ2-7,TRBV11-2,many,CASSLFWGGPYEQYF,TGTGCCAGCAGCTTATTTTGGGGGGGGCCCTACGAGCAGTACTTC
TRBD2,TRBJ2-1,TRBV27,-,CASSTRLAGNEQFF,TGTGCCAGCAGTACCCGACTAGCGGGGAATGAGCAGTTCTTC
TRBD1,TRBJ2-3,TRBV15,few,CATSKDRVSDTQYF,TGTGCCACCAGTAAGGACAGGGTATCAGATACGCAGTATTTT
-,TRBJ2-2,TRBV11-2,many,CASSLWTDANTGELFF,TGTGCCAGCAGCCTATGGACAGACGCGAACACCGGGGAGCTGTTTTTT
TRBD2,TRBJ2-1,TRBV29-1,-,CSFRAGLARNEQFF,TGCAGTTTCCGTGCGGGACTAGCGCGGAATGAGCAGTTCTTC
-,TRBJ1-4,TRBV7-9,many,CASSLDNEKLFF,TGTGCCAGCAGCTTAGATAATGAAAAACTGTTTTTT
-,TRBJ2-7,TRBV20-1,few,CSARDPRPSYEQYF,TGCAGTGCTAGAGACCCTAGACCCTCCTACGAGCAGTACTTC
-,TRBJ1-1,TRBV6-1,few,CASTAGGNAEAFF,TGTGCCAGCACGGCGGGGGGCAACGCTGAAGCTTTCTTT
-,TRBJ2-1,TRBV7-9,many,CASSLLELRGREQFF,TGTGCCAGCAGCTTATTAGAGCTACGGGGGCGTGAGCAGTTCTTC
TRBD2,TRBJ2-1,TRBV6-2/TRBV6-3,few,CASSSDGTSGGNWQFF,TGTGCCAGCAGTTCCGACGGGACTAGCGGGGGGAACTGGCAGTTCTTC
-,TRBJ2-7,TRBV11-2,many,CASSLDLGHYEQYF,TGTGCCAGCAGCTTAGATCTCGGACATTACGAGCAGTACTTC
-,TRBJ1-1,TRBV5-1,many,CASSPDKGMMNTEAFF,TGCGCCAGCAGCCCCGACAAGGGGATGATGAACACTGAAGCTTTCTTT
-,TRBJ1-5,TRBV3-1,few,CASSQDPVGNQPQHF,TGTGCCAGCAGCCAAGACCCGGTAGGCAATCAGCCCCAGCATTTT